The rows below give T cell receptor beta chains drawn from one sample of a study of blood T cell repertoires in COVID-19. Profiling relied on immunoSEQ multiplex PCR, and the TCRdb table lists in-frame clones only, not all of them. Of roughly 62,000 clones listed, around 80% were seen once; the top ten hold roughly 18%. Sequenced sample: peripheral blood. The receptor source for this set is a man between 60 and 75 years old with acute or convalescent COVID-19. CDR3s include the opening cysteine and the closing phenylalanine or tryptophan. Fields, in order: J gene, D gene, clone size, V gene, CDR3 DNA, CDR3 protein. A D gene is named only where the DNA matches it firmly. The size field is filled for only some rows; it gives once, few, many or a size class.

TRBJ1-5 . . TRBV18 TGTGCCAGCTCACCCTCGAACTCGGGGAAAAATCAGCCCCAGCATTTT CASSPSNSGKNQPQHF
TRBJ2-7 TRBD2 . TRBV3-1/TRBV3-2 TGTGCCAGCGGGACTACCGCCAGGTATGACTACGAGCAGTACTTC CASGTTARYDYEQYF
TRBJ1-6 . . TRBV19 TGTGCCAGTAGTATGGGGACTGTTAATTCACCCCTCCACTTT CASSMGTVNSPLHF
TRBJ2-4 TRBD2 . TRBV15 TGTGCCACCAGCAGAGAAATGCGGGAGTTGAACATTCAGTACTTC CATSREMRELNIQYF
TRBJ2-5 TRBD1 . TRBV5-1 TGCGCCAGCAGCAGGACCGGGACAGGCCAAGAGACCCAGTACTTC CASSRTGTGQETQYF
TRBJ2-4 . . TRBV24-1 TGTGCCACCAGTGATTTGATCAGGGTTCGAGCCAAAAACATTCAGTACTTC CATSDLIRVRAKNIQYF
TRBJ2-5 TRBD2 . TRBV7-6 TGTGCCAGCGTCATAGCGGGAGGAGAGACCCAGTACTTC CASVIAGGETQYF
TRBJ2-1 . . TRBV30 TGTGCCTGGAGTCCTAGGATGGGGAGTGAGCAGTTCTTC CAWSPRMGSEQFF
TRBJ2-1 . few TRBV5-6 TGTGCCAGCAGCTTCGCTGGACAGCCGGAGCAGTTCTTC CASSFAGQPEQFF
TRBJ2-1 . . TRBV10-3 TGTGCCATCAGTGAGTACGAGGGAGCAGCTAGGAGCAATGAGCAGTTCTTC CAISEYEGAARSNEQFF
TRBJ2-3 TRBD2 . TRBV30 TGTGCCTGGAGTGTTGGGGCTAGCGGGGGCACAGATACGCAGTATTTT CAWSVGASGGTDTQYF
TRBJ2-3 TRBD1 . TRBV5-1 TGCGCCAGCAGCCTAGAACAGGGGGCGCGGGCAGATACGCAGTATTTT CASSLEQGARADTQYF
TRBJ2-2 TRBD2 . TRBV7-9 TGTGCCAGCAGCGTAGCGGGCCCGGACACCGGGGAGCTGTTTTTT CASSVAGPDTGELFF
TRBJ1-4 . . TRBV7-9 TGTGCCAGCAGCCCTGAGGGCCTAAACCCTAATGAAAAACTGTTTTTT CASSPEGLNPNEKLFF
TRBJ2-5 . . TRBV12-3/TRBV12-4 TGTGCCAGCAGCCCCTACCAAGAGACCCAGTACTTC CASSPYQETQYF
TRBJ2-5 . . TRBV28 TGTGCCAGCACCAAAGCATGGTTGGAGACCCAGTACTTC CASTKAWLETQYF
TRBJ1-3 . few TRBV6-5 TGTGCCAGCAGTTACGACAACTCTGGAAACACCATATATTTT CASSYDNSGNTIYF
TRBJ2-6 . few TRBV28 TGTGCCAGCAGTTTTTATGCAGGGGCTGGGGCCAACGTCCTGACTTTC CASSFYAGAGANVLTF
TRBJ2-6 . . TRBV21-1 TGTGCCAGCTCGTCTTCCCACAGGGGCCGGGGCTCTGGGGCCAACGTCCTGACTTTC CASSSSHRGRGSGANVLTF
TRBJ1-2 . . TRBV6-5 TGTGCCAGCAGTTACTCCGCCGCAGGGGACTATGGCTACACCTTC CASSYSAAGDYGYTF